These 25 T cell receptor beta chains came from one sample sequenced in a study of shared clonotypes between healthy human individuals. The method was immunoSEQ multiplex PCR; TCRdb's version includes in-frame clones alone and lacks a portion of them. The table shows hundreds of thousands of clones, with approximately 80% occurring only once. Sequencing was carried out using PBMCs. The receptors stem from a woman between 40 and 55 years old in good health. Some clones in this sample may be carry-over from other donors' samples.

Notes on this clone: With a much larger clone just one base away, this may be a read error. The V gene is TRBV27, the J gene TRBJ2-7, with 7 positions matching TRBD1. Germline CDR1 is MNHEY and CDR2 is SMNVEV (reference sequence). This CDR3 has 15 residues. CDR3 protein: CASSRRPGQKYERYF. In nucleotides, the CDR3 is TGTGCCAGCAGTCGACGCCCGGGACAGAAATACGAGCGGTACTTC.

The chain is built from TRBV7-2 and TRBJ2-3; the D gene could be TRBD1 or TRBD2 (5 bases each). The V and J ends lost 5 bases and 3 bases respectively, with 15 bases between them. The germline V gene encodes CDR1 SGHTA and CDR2 FQGNSA. The CDR3 contains 15 residues. The CDR3 DNA sequence: TGTGCCAGCAGCCAGCTGGGGGTATGGACAGATACGCAGTATTTT. Amino acid sequence: CASSQLGVWTDTQYF. The whole variable domain, filled in from reference TRBV7-2 and TRBJ2-3, reads GAGVSQSPSNKVTEKGKDVELRCDPISGHTALYWYRQSLGQGLEFLIYFQGNSAPDKSGLPSDRFSAERTGGSVSTLTIQRTQQEDSAVYLCASSQLGVWTDTQYFGPGTRLTVL.

This clone was recorded many times. The chain recombines TRBV2 with TRBJ1-1; 7 bases agree with TRBD1. The CDR3 has 13 residues. The V segment lost 6 bases and the J segment 9 bases; nucleotides outside the gene matches: 10. Germline-derived CDR1 and CDR2 are SNHLY and FYNNEI. The CDR3 protein is CASSRDSPQQAFF. The CDR3 DNA follows: TGTGCCAGCAGCAGGGACAGCCCCCAACAAGCTTTCTTT.

The V call is TRBV28, the J call TRBJ2-7, with 10 bases matching TRBD1. From germline, CDR1 is MDHEN and CDR2 SYDVKM. Germline trimming cut 5 bases from V and 4 bases from J; bases unmatched to any gene: 8. The CDR3 length is 15 residues. The CDR3, as DNA: TGTGCCAGCAGTCCGACAGGGGGCGGAGGGTACGAGCAGTACTTC. Translated, it gives CASSPTGGGGYEQYF.

The chain combines TRBV28 with TRBJ1-3; D call uncertain. CDR1 and CDR2 from the germline V gene are MDHEN and SYDVKM. This CDR3 spans 12 amino acids. V was pared by 6 bases and J by 2 bases, with 5 bases between. The CDR3 is CASRWAGNTIYF. The CDR3 DNA reads as TGTGCCAGCAGATGGGCTGGAAACACCATATATTTT.

A word on this clone: In the same sample, other DNA sequences code for this CDR3. The gene calls are TRBV18 and TRBJ2-7; 11 bases agree with TRBD2. The CDR3 covers 15 residues. J lost 3 bases, V lost 3 bases, and 4 bases had no gene match. Germline assignment: CDR1 KGHSH and CDR2 LQKENI. The CDR3 spells CASSPLAGGGYEQYF. DNA of the CDR3: TGTGCCAGCTCACCCCTAGCGGGAGGTGGCTACGAGCAGTACTTC.

This clone showed up many times. This rearrangement joins TRBV4-3 to TRBJ2-6; D is unclear. The CDR3 contains 16 residues. V was trimmed by 4 bases and J by 0 bases, leaving 10 bases between them. Germline lookup yields CDR1 LGHNA and CDR2 YSLEER. CDR3 residues: CASSPQISSGANVLTF. In DNA form, the CDR3 reads TGCGCCAGCAGCCCCCAGATCAGCTCTGGGGCCAACGTCCTGACTTTC.

The gene calls are TRBV4-1 and TRBJ2-5, with 13 bases identical to TRBD2. CDR3 length equals 18 residues. J gave up 9 bases and V 4 bases, and 17 bases lay outside the gene matches. Germline-derived CDR1 and CDR2 are MGHRA and YSYEKL. The CDR3 coding sequence is TGCGCCAGCAGCCTCATCGGGACTAGCGGGGCCCGGGCGGTGGCCCAGTACTTC. This gives the protein CASSLIGTSGARAVAQYF.

The chain couples TRBV9 to TRBJ2-1, with TRBD2 matching over 8 bases. CDR1 is SGDLS and CDR2 is YYNGEE in the germline V gene. This CDR3 is built from 15 residues. V was clipped by 0 bases and J by 4 bases; unmatched bases: 3. The CDR3 coding sequence is TGTGCCAGCAGCGTAGCGCCTAGCGGGTACAATGAGCAGTTCTTC. This translates into CASSVAPSGYNEQFF.

In this sample, this clone turned up a few times. The chain has TRBV30 and TRBJ1-2, with D unclear. The CDR3 sequence is 12 residues long. Germline CDR1 and CDR2: GTSNPN and SVGIG (reference sequence). Trimming stripped 1 base from V and 5 bases from J, with 8 bases between. The CDR3 DNA reads TGTGCCTGGAGTGCGACCTCATATGGCTACACCTTC. Protein: CAWSATSYGYTF.

Remarks on this clone: An end of the junction differs from the germline gene, which may be a read error. The rearrangement joins TRBV7-9 to TRBJ1-5, with D uncertain. There are 14 residues in the CDR3. CDR1 is SEHNR and CDR2 is FQNEAQ in the germline V gene (reference sequence). The chain's CDR3 is CASSLEYSDQPQHF. In DNA form, the CDR3 reads TGTGCCAGCAGCTTAGAATATAGCGATCAGCCCCAGCATTTT. Full variable domain (outside the CDR3, taken from reference TRBV7-9 and TRBJ1-5): DTGVSQNPRHKITKRGQNVTFRCDPISEHNRLYWYRQTLGQGPEFLTYFQNEAQLEKSRLLSDRFSAERPKGSFSTLEIQRTEQGDSAMYLCASSLEYSDQPQHFGDGTRLSIL.

A remark on this clone: This likely stems from a read error, as it lies one base from a far larger clone. This chain uses TRBV29-1 with TRBJ2-1; 10 bases match TRBD1. Germline-derived CDR1 and CDR2 are SQVTM and ANQGSEA. V was pared by 7 bases and J by 6 bases, with 6 bases of the junction left unmatched. CDR3 size: 13 residues. CDR3 amino acids: CSAGTGVVNEQFF. The CDR3 bases are TGCAGCGCCGGGACAGGGGTGGTCAATGAGCAGTTCTTC.

The chain uses TRBV5-1 and TRBJ1-2; 12 bases align to TRBD1. From germline, CDR1 is SGHRS and CDR2 YFSETQ. The CDR3 loop spans 16 amino acids. J gave up 4 bases and V 4 bases, and 8 bases lay outside the gene matches. CDR3 sequence reads: CASSLSGTGGAYGYTF. In DNA form, the CDR3 reads TGCGCCAGCAGCCTCTCCGGGACAGGGGGCGCCTATGGCTACACCTTC.

The CDR3 loop reads CAWSKGRLALGKNIQYF. CDR3 DNA sequence: TGTGCCTGGAGTAAGGGGCGACTAGCGCTTGGCAAAAACATTCAGTACTTC. V usage is TRBV30 and J usage is TRBJ2-4; 8 bases line up with TRBD2. V lost 2 bases, J lost 3 bases, and 12 bases stayed unmatched. Germline CDR1 and CDR2: GTSNPN and SVGIG (reference sequence). CDR3 length equals 17 residues. Filled out from reference TRBV30 and TRBJ2-4, the complete variable domain reads SQTIHQWPATLVQPVGSPLSLECTVEGTSNPNLYWYRQAAGRGLQLLFYSVGIGQISSEVPQNLSASRPQDRQFILSSKKLLLSDSGFYLCAWSKGRLALGKNIQYFGAGTRLSVL.

The table lists this clone with a few counts. The chain joins TRBV2 to TRBJ1-1; tentatively, D is TRBD1 (5 bases). This CDR3 has 16 amino acids. The V end lost 4 bases, the J end lost 2 bases, and 17 bases lay between the germline ends. Per germline, CDR1 SNHLY and CDR2 FYNNEI. The DNA of the CDR3 is TGTGCCAGCAGTGTCCAGGGACCTATACGAAACACTGAAGCTTTCTTT. Its translation is CASSVQGPIRNTEAFF.

Notes on this clone: Other DNA sequences in the same sample also yield this CDR3. V is TRBV5-1 and J is TRBJ2-7, with D perhaps matching TRBD2 (6 bases). There are 15 residues in the CDR3. Trimming took 4 bases from V and 1 from J, leaving 15 bases between them. Germline-derived CDR1 and CDR2 are SGHRS and YFSETQ. CDR3 sequence: CASSPRLAASYEQYF. The CDR3 nucleotides read TGCGCCAGCAGCCCCCGTTTAGCGGCGTCCTACGAGCAGTACTTC.

This chain uses TRBV11-2 with TRBJ1-5; D gene unclear. Germline V gene sequence: CDR1 SGHAT, CDR2 FQNNGV. Deletions cut 2 bases from V and 4 bases from J, with 15 bases between. CDR3 length: 16 amino acids. CDR3 nucleotides: TGTGCCAGCAGCTTAAGCGGGTCTGTAGAAAATCAGCCCCAGCATTTT. Encoded protein: CASSLSGSVENQPQHF.

The sample holds a few counts of this clone. A far larger clone differs by one base, so this is likely a read error. This chain joins TRBV30 and TRBJ2-2; D is perhaps TRBD1 (5 bases). This CDR3 has 14 residues. V was pared by 2 bases and J by 7 bases, with 14 bases between. Germline CDR1 and CDR2: GTSNPN and SVGIG (reference sequence). Here the CDR3 reads CAWSRAGLYGELFF. CDR3 nucleotide sequence: TGTGCCTGGAGTCGGGCAGGGTTGTACGGGGAGCTGTTTTTT. Drawing the rest from reference TRBV30 and TRBJ2-2, the complete variable domain is SQTIHQWPATLVQPVGSPLSLECTVEGTSNPNLYWYRQAAGRGLQLLFYSVGIGQISSEVPQNLSASRPQDRQFILSSKKLLLSDSGFYLCAWSRAGLYGELFFGEGSRLTVL.

V gene TRBV9 combines with J gene TRBJ2-5; either TRBD1 or TRBD2 may supply D (5 bases each). Per the germline V gene, CDR1 is SGDLS and CDR2 is YYNGEE. The CDR3 is 14 amino acids. Trimming stripped 4 bases from V and 1 base from J, with 11 bases between. The CDR3 reads CASSRGRSQETQYF. CDR3 bases: TGTGCCAGCAGCCGGGGACGGAGCCAAGAGACCCAGTACTTC.

About this clone: A read error likely explains this, since a far larger clone differs by one base. V is TRBV13 and J is TRBJ2-3; D remains unclear. The germline V gene encodes CDR1 PRHDT and CDR2 FYEKMQ (reference sequence). There are 15 residues in the CDR3. The CDR3 nucleotides are TGTGCCAGCAGCTTAGGGGGGTCTTTCACAGATACGCGGTATTTT. Protein sequence: CASSLGGSFTDTRYF. Using reference TRBV13 and TRBJ2-3 for the parts outside the CDR3, the full variable domain is AAGVIQSPRHLIKEKRETATLKCYPIPRHDTVYWYQQGPGQDPQFLISFYEKMQSDKGSIPDRFSAQQFSDYHSELNMSSLELGDSALYFCASSLGGSFTDTRYFGPGTRLTVL.

The chain joins TRBV7-3 to TRBJ2-3; no reliable D call. This CDR3 has 13 residues. In germline, CDR1 is SGHTA, CDR2 FQGTGA. Trimming took 1 base from V and 6 from J, leaving 8 bases between them. CDR3: CASSLRRQDTQYF. The CDR3 nucleotides read TGTGCCAGCAGCTTAAGACGCCAGGATACGCAGTATTTT. Filled out from reference TRBV7-3 and TRBJ2-3, the complete variable domain reads GAGVSQTPSNKVTEKGKYVELRCDPISGHTALYWYRQSLGQGPEFLIYFQGTGAADDSGLPNDRFFAVRPEGSVSTLKIQRTERGDSAVYLCASSLRRQDTQYFGPGTRLTVL.

The V and J genes are TRBV30 and TRBJ2-2; D possibly corresponds to TRBD1 (6 bases). Germline CDR1 is GTSNPN and CDR2 is SVGIG (reference sequence). The CDR3 covers 17 residues. Trimming pared 0 bases from V and 5 bases from J, leaving 19 bases between. The CDR3 loop is CAWSVAWAGVTTGELFF. The CDR3 region has the DNA TGTGCCTGGAGTGTCGCTTGGGCAGGGGTGACGACCGGGGAGCTGTTTTTT.

The chain recombines TRBV28 with TRBJ1-1; TRBD1 agrees at 10 bases. V lost 2 bases to trimming and J lost 4 bases; unmatched junction nucleotides: 22. The germline CDR1 and CDR2 sequences are MDHEN and SYDVKM. This CDR3 region has 21 residues. CDR3 nucleotide sequence: TGTGCCAGCAGTTTAGATACCCATAATCCGGGACAGGGGCGCTTGATCACTGAAGCTTTCTTT. Translated: CASSLDTHNPGQGRLITEAFF.

The rearrangement uses TRBV6-1 and TRBJ1-1, with D possibly matching TRBD1 (6 bases). Germline V lookup: CDR1 MNHNS, CDR2 SASEGT. The CDR3 covers 14 residues. The ends were cut back, 3 bases at V and 7 bases at J, with 15 bases in the middle. The chain's CDR3 is CASSDRRQGFEAFF. The CDR3 DNA reads as TGTGCCAGCAGTGATCGGCGGCAGGGGTTTGAAGCTTTCTTT.

Remarks on this clone: At one end, the junction sequence differs from germline, possibly due to a read error. This rearrangement joins TRBV7-7 to TRBJ2-2; D is ambiguous. This CDR3 region has 14 residues. Germline V lookup: CDR1 SSHAT, CDR2 FNYEAQ (reference sequence). The CDR3 loop reads CASSFSPDTGELFF. CDR3 sequence (DNA): TGTGCTAGCAGCTTTTCACCAGACACCGGGGAGCTGTTTTTT. The full variable domain, with the rest looked up from reference TRBV7-7 and TRBJ2-2, is GAGVSQSPRYKVTKRGQDVTLRCDPISSHATLYWYQQALGQGPEFLTYFNYEAQPDKSGLPSDRFSAERPEGSISTLTIQRTEQRDSAMYRCASSFSPDTGELFFGEGSRLTVL.